This T cell receptor beta chain came from a study of T-cell memory formation after mild COVID-19. About the research overall: Each donor largely had its own TCR clusters.

Libraries for TCRalpha and TCRbeta carried sample barcodes and unique molecular identifiers via 5'RACE. MiXCR was run by TCRdb on the 5' RACE reads, yielding one entry per CDR3 protein. The data show about 350,000 distinct CDR3 sequences, with around 27% seen just once and roughly 13% held by the top ten. This CDR3 comprises 14 residues. Germline V gene sequence: CDR1 SQVTM, CDR2 ANQGSEA. Trimming removed 6 bases from V and 2 bases from J; junction bases left unmatched: 9. The sequenced sample consisted of PBMCs or a T cell subset sorted from them (not recorded which). V and J are TRBV29-1 and TRBJ2-7; 8 bases fit TRBD1. The TCR originated in an adult woman who had mild COVID-19 (a few samples of this study predate the infection). Cell type and time point are not known. CDR3 in amino acids: CSVQLGQGTYEQYF. DNA of the CDR3: TGCAGCGTCCAACTAGGACAGGGTACCTACGAGCAGTACTTC.